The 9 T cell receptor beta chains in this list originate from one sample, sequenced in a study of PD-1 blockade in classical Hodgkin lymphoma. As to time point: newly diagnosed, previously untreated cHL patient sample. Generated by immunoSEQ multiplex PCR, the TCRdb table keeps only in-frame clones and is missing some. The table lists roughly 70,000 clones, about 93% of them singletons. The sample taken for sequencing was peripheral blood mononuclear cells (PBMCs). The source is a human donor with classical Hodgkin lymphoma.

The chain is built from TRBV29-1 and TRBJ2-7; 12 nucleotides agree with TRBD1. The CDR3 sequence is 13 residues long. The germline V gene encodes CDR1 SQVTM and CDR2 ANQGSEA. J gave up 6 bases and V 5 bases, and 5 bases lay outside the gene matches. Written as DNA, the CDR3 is TGCAGCGTTCAGGGACAGGGGGCGCTCGAGCAGTACTTC. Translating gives CSVQGQGALEQYF.

The CDR3 sequence is CASSAGQAGIEAFF. As DNA, the CDR3 is TGTGCCAGCAGCGCGGGACAGGCAGGGATTGAAGCTTTCTTT. The J gene is TRBJ1-1, the V gene TRBV7-2, with 8 bases aligning to TRBD1. Germline loops: CDR1 SGHTA, CDR2 FQGNSA. This CDR3 is built from 14 residues. V shed 5 bases and J 7 bases; nucleotides not matched to a gene: 9.

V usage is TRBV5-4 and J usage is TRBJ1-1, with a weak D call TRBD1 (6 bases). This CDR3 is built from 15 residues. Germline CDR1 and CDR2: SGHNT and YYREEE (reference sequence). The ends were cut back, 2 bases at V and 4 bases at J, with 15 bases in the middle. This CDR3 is CASSFPSGVSTEAFF. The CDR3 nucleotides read TGTGCCAGCAGCTTCCCATCAGGGGTCAGCACTGAAGCTTTCTTT.

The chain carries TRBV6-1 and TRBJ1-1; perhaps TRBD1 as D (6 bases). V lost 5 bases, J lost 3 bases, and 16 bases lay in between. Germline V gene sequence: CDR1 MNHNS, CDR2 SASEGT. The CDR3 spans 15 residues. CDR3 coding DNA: TGTGCCAGCAGTAACTACAGGGTGGTTGACACTGAAGCTTTCTTT. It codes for CASSNYRVVDTEAFF.

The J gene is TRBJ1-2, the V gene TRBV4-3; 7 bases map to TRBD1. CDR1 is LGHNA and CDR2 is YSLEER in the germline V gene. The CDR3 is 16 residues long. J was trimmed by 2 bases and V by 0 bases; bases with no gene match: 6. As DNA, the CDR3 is TGCGCCAGCAGCCAAGATGGGGGACAGATAAACTATGGCTACACCTTC. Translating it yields CASSQDGGQINYGYTF.

Written as DNA, the CDR3 is TGCGCCAGCAGTCAATCCCCGGGGGTCTGGCAAGAGACCCAGTACTTC. Translated: CASSQSPGVWQETQYF. V and J are TRBV23-1 and TRBJ2-5, with D possibly TRBD2 on 6 matching bases. TRBV23-1 falls under the ORF class, with uncertain function. Trimming took off 0 bases at V and 2 bases at J, with 13 bases between the two ends. This CDR3 has 16 residues.

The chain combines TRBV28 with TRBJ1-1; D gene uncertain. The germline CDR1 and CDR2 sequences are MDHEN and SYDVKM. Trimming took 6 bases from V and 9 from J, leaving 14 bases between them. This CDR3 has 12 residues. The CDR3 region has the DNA TGTGCCAGCAGCCTCCCTTCGACTAAAGCTTTCTTT. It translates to CASSLPSTKAFF.

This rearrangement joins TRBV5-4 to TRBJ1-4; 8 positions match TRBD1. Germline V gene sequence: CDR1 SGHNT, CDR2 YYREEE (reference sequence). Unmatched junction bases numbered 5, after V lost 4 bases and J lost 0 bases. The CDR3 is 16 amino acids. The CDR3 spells CASSQTGAATNEKLFF. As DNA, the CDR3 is TGTGCCAGCAGCCAGACAGGGGCGGCAACTAATGAAAAACTGTTTTTT.

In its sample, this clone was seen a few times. CDR3 amino acids: CASSLWGYGNQPQHF. The CDR3 bases are TGTGCCAGCAGTTTGTGGGGTTACGGCAATCAGCCCCAGCATTTT. This chain uses TRBV27 with TRBJ1-5, with D unresolved. The CDR3 has 15 amino acids. V lost 3 bases and J lost 2, with 11 bases in between. Per the germline V gene, CDR1 is MNHEY and CDR2 is SMNVEV (reference sequence).